This TCR beta chain was recorded in a study of T-cell memory formation after mild COVID-19. Turning to the study itself: Among the donors, TCR clusters were largely specific to each donor. General study findings and limits: CD4/CD8 balance held among clones contracting day 15 to 85, and later expanders leaned CD4+. CD4+ contracting clones lay mainly in CM and EM, CD8+ ones in EMRA.

In this sample, this clonotype turned up a few times. Its antigen remains unidentified. TCRdb reprocessed the 5' RACE reads via MiXCR and lists one record per CDR3 protein. In the table there are under 550,000 distinct CDR3 sequences, more than 15% of which are singletons. The sequencing input was PBMCs or a T cell subset sorted from them (not recorded which). The sequence was collected from a man aged 18 to 30 who had mild COVID-19 (a few samples of this study predate the infection). Cell type and time point are not known.

The CDR3 loop is CASSFRTSSYNEQFF. In DNA, the CDR3 is TGTGCCAGCAGTTTTAGGACGAGCTCCTACAATGAGCAGTTCTTC. The V and J genes are TRBV6-6 and TRBJ2-1; D is unresolved. V gave up 4 bases and J gave up 0 bases, with 10 bases separating them. CDR3 length: 15 amino acids. The germline V gene encodes CDR1 MNHNY and CDR2 SVGAGI (reference sequence).